The 9 T cell receptor beta chains listed next were all sequenced from one sample in a study of spatial heterogeneity in lung cancer. These receptors lack a known antigen. TCRdb reprocessed the 5' RACE reads via MiXCR and lists one record per CDR3 protein. The sample contains around 13,000 distinct CDR3 sequences, about 4% of which appear only once. Stated time point: sample taken at primary tumor resection. Study-level results: Within tumors, counts of expanded alpha and beta TCRs tracked tumor mutation counts.

Source: lung tumor tissue, taken at surgery. Source of these receptors: a male donor with early-stage non-small cell lung cancer.

Many counts were recorded for this clonotype. This chain links TRBV5-6 with TRBJ2-6; D is uncertain. Trimming took 1 base from V and 0 from J, leaving 17 bases between them. Per the germline V gene, CDR1 is SGHDT and CDR2 is YYEEEE. The CDR3 contains 19 residues. In nucleotides, the CDR3 is TGTGCCAGCAGCTTGACTGGTGGGAAAAAATTCTCTGGGGCCAACGTCCTGACTTTC. Protein: CASSLTGGKKFSGANVLTF.

This clonotype was seen at least ten times. This rearrangement joins TRBV7-8 to TRBJ1-1; D may be TRBD1 (5 bases). Trimming removed 5 bases from V and 11 bases from J, with 24 bases in between. Germline values: CDR1 SGHVS, CDR2 FQNEAQ. This CDR3 has 15 amino acids. The CDR3 loop is CASSQDGGGEGTAFF. Written as DNA, the CDR3 is TGTGCCAGCAGCCAGGATGGGGGAGGCGAGGGGACGGCTTTCTTT.

This clonotype has at least ten counts. The chain couples TRBV7-7 to TRBJ2-3; weak D call: TRBD2 (6 bases). V lost 5 bases to trimming and J lost 8 bases, with 11 bases between them. The CDR3 totals 12 residues. CDR1 is SSHAT and CDR2 is FNYEAQ in the germline V gene (reference sequence). The CDR3: CASSGGAGTQYF. The CDR3 region has the DNA TGTGCCAGCAGCGGGGGAGCGGGTACGCAGTATTTT.

This clonotype was seen ten or more times. This rearrangement joins TRBV20-1 to TRBJ1-5; perhaps TRBD1 as D (6 bases). This CDR3 spans 16 amino acids. Germline loops: CDR1 DFQATT, CDR2 SNEGSKA (reference sequence). V was shortened by 3 bases and J by 1 base, with 16 bases between the two germline ends. CDR3 protein: CSASISRGMSNQPQHF. The CDR3 DNA is TGCAGTGCTAGTATCAGCAGGGGAATGAGCAATCAGCCCCAGCATTTT.

This clonotype was detected many times. The CDR3 carries no conserved terminal phenylalanine or tryptophan, so it likely arises from a read error. This chain links TRBV7-8 with TRBJ2-7; 10 positions agree with TRBD2. The length of the CDR3 is 18 residues. The germline gives CDR1 SGHVS, CDR2 FQNEAQ. Germline trimming cut 1 base from V and 0 bases from J; bases unmatched to any gene: 9. CDR3 nucleotides: TGTGCCAGCAGCTTAGAAGCGGGAGGGGGAATTAGCTCCTACGAGCAGTACTCC. It encodes CASSLEAGGGISSYEQYS.

This clonotype was counted ten times or more. The rearrangement links TRBV29-1 to TRBJ2-1; D is uncertain. This CDR3 comprises 12 residues. V was shortened by 4 bases and J by 3 bases, with 7 bases between the two germline ends. Germline CDR1 and CDR2: SQVTM and ANQGSEA. The CDR3 loop is CSVGNYYNEQFF. CDR3 in DNA: TGCAGCGTTGGCAACTACTACAATGAGCAGTTCTTC.

By frequency in the sample, this clonotype is medium-sized. The chain combines TRBV6-1 with TRBJ2-7, with D perhaps assigned TRBD1 or TRBD2 (5 bases each). CDR1 is MNHNS, CDR2 SASEGT, per germline. The CDR3 spans 15 residues. V dropped 0 bases and J dropped 4 bases, with 13 bases sitting between them. CDR3 region: CASSEAQGEWYEQYF. The CDR3 DNA reads as TGTGCCAGCAGTGAAGCGCAGGGAGAATGGTACGAGCAGTACTTC.

This clonotype qualifies as medium-sized (0.01 to 0.1%). J is TRBJ1-5 and V is TRBV2; 7 nucleotides agree with TRBD1. This CDR3 has 17 residues. V dropped 6 bases and J dropped 2; count of bases not matched to a gene: 13. Per germline, CDR1 SNHLY and CDR2 FYNNEI. The CDR3 DNA is TGTGCCAGCAGCACGTCACAGGGGATCGCGGGCAATCAGCCCCAGCATTTT. This encodes CASSTSQGIAGNQPQHF.

This clonotype was counted at least ten times. This rearrangement joins TRBV6-2 or TRBV6-3 to TRBJ1-5; possibly TRBD1 for D (6 bases). The CDR3 loop spans 15 amino acids. CDR1 is MNHEY and CDR2 is SVGEGT in the germline V gene. Trimming pared 5 bases from V and 2 bases from J, leaving 13 bases between. CDR3: CASSHQGFGNQPQHF. The CDR3 DNA sequence: TGTGCCAGCAGTCACCAGGGGTTTGGCAATCAGCCCCAGCATTTT.